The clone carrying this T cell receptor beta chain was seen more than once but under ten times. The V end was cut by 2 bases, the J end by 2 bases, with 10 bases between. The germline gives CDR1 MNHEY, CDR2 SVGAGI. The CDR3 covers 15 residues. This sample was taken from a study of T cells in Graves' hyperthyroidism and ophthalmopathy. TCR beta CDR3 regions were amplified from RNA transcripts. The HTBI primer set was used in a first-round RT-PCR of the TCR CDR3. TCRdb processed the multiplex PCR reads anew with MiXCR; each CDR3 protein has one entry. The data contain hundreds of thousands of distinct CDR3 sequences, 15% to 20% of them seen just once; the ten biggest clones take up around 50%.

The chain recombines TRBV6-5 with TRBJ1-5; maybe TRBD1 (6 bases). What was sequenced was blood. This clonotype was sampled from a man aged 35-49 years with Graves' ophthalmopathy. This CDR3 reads CASSYDRSRNQPQHF. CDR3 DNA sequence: TGTGCCAGCAGTTACGACAGGAGCCGCAATCAGCCCCAGCATTTT.